This paragraph covers one TCR beta chain sequence. As yet, its antigen is unknown. For the second PCR, which ran for roughly 6 to 12 cycles, a sample-barcoded 5' primer and a J-beta primer mix were used. Every cDNA molecule carried a tag from a template-switch adaptor bearing 12 random nucleotides. MiXCR was run by TCRdb on the 5' RACE reads, yielding one entry per CDR3 protein. The profile shows over 600,000 distinct CDR3 sequences, over 40% of them singletons. CDR1 is MRHNA and CDR2 is SNTAGT in the germline V gene. This CDR3 comprises 13 residues. After removal of 6 bases from V and 10 bases from J, the junction contained 8 bases not matched to a gene. This sample was taken from a study of blood T cells in healthy people across ages. Every sample had a minimum of 6.5 million PBMCs isolated. General study results and limits: The authors considered diversity estimates from one million T cells to be underestimates.

The genes are TRBV6-4 and TRBJ2-1, with TRBD1 matching over 8 bases. The source material was blood. The receptor comes from a man older than 75 in good health. CDR3 DNA sequence: TGTGCCAGCAGCGTGACAGGGGCGGGGGAGCAGTTCTTC. This encodes CASSVTGAGEQFF.